These 14 T cell receptor beta chains share one sample of origin, sequenced in a study of beta chain features in type 1 diabetes. Findings and limits, study-wide: Moderately but significantly shorter TCRB CDR3s were found in Type 1 diabetes patients in all four CD4+ subsets.

Their recognized antigens are unknown. Of the isolated RNA, all was reverse transcribed, and so the sequenced material was expressed TCRB transcripts. Sequencing used immunoSEQ multiplex PCR; TCRdb keeps in-frame clones, though not all of them. Counted here are approximately 250,000 clones, 16% occurring once; the ten biggest clones make up approximately 0.086%. The material sequenced was naive CD4+ T cells from blood. The source of these receptors is a man aged 25-40 years with type 1 diabetes.

The chain employs TRBV7-2 and TRBJ1-1; 9 bases are shared with TRBD1. Germline V CDR1 and CDR2: SGHTA, FQGNSA. This CDR3 contains 14 residues. Unmatched junction bases numbered 6, after V lost 5 bases and J lost 5 bases. The CDR3 loop reads CASSPQGARTEAFF. The CDR3 DNA is TGTGCCAGCAGCCCACAGGGGGCGCGGACTGAAGCTTTCTTT. The variable domain in full, with the rest retrieved from reference TRBV7-2 and TRBJ1-1, is GAGVSQSPSNKVTEKGKDVELRCDPISGHTALYWYRQSLGQGLEFLIYFQGNSAPDKSGLPSDRFSAERTGGSVSTLTIQRTQQEDSAVYLCASSPQGARTEAFFGQGTRLTVV.

This clone was recorded a few times. V gene TRBV7-2 combines with J gene TRBJ2-1; 11 nucleotides agree with TRBD2. Germline V gene lookup returns CDR1 SGHTA and CDR2 FQGNSA. The V and J ends lost 6 bases and 8 bases, in that order; junction bases with no gene match: 3. The CDR3 length is 13 residues. Here the CDR3 reads CASRLAGVDEQFF. CDR3 in DNA: TGTGCCAGCAGACTAGCGGGAGTGGATGAGCAGTTCTTC.

This clone was picked up a small number of times. The chain couples TRBV6-5 to TRBJ2-7; D is uncertain. V lost 0 bases to trimming and J lost 3 bases, with 6 bases between them. Germline CDR1 MNHEY, CDR2 SVGAGI. The CDR3 sequence is 13 residues long. Here the CDR3 DNA reads TGTGCCAGCAGTTACTCGATTAGCTACGAGCAGTACTTC. It is translated as CASSYSISYEQYF.

V gene TRBV27 combines with J gene TRBJ2-3; D uncertain. Germline assignment: CDR1 MNHEY and CDR2 SMNVEV (reference sequence). The CDR3 covers 11 residues. V was shortened by 7 bases and J by 4 bases, with 6 bases between the two germline ends. The chain's CDR3 is CASKWSDTQYF. CDR3 bases: TGTGCCAGCAAGTGGTCAGATACGCAGTATTTT.

The rearrangement uses TRBV25-1 and TRBJ2-7, with a weak D call TRBD2 (5 bases). Germline CDR1 MGHDK, CDR2 SYGVNS. V was shortened by 7 bases and J by 0 bases, with 13 bases between the two germline ends. This CDR3 is built from 14 residues. The CDR3 here is CASTRGAGSYEQYF. The CDR3, as DNA: TGTGCCAGCACCCGGGGTGCCGGCTCCTACGAGCAGTACTTC.

The rearrangement links TRBV29-1 to TRBJ1-4, with a tentative D call TRBD1 (5 bases). Per the germline V gene, CDR1 is SQVTM and CDR2 is ANQGSEA. Trimming pared 3 bases from V and 4 bases from J, leaving 9 bases between. This CDR3 is built from 13 residues. DNA for the CDR3: TGCAGCGTTGATGGGGGAGTTAATGAAAAACTGTTTTTT. It is translated as CSVDGGVNEKLFF.

This clone has just a few counts. The V call is TRBV4-3, the J call TRBJ2-7; weak D call: TRBD2 (6 bases). Deletions cut 4 bases from V and 4 bases from J, with 14 bases between. The CDR3 length is 14 residues. The germline V gene has CDR1 LGHNA and CDR2 YSLEER. The CDR3 DNA reads TGCGCCAGCAGCCGGGGAGGAGGGCCATACGAGCAGTACTTC. It translates to CASSRGGGPYEQYF.

V and J are TRBV20-1 and TRBJ2-7; TRBD2 matches 11 bases. The CDR3 totals 11 residues. From germline, CDR1 is DFQATT and CDR2 SNEGSKA (reference sequence). V shed 8 bases, J shed 4 bases, and the junction held 1 base outside the gene matches. The CDR3 bases are TGCAGTTTAGCGGGAGGGTACGAGCAGTACTTC. Translating gives CSLAGGYEQYF.

The V and J genes are TRBV2 and TRBJ2-3; maybe TRBD2 (5 bases). This CDR3 contains 12 residues. Germline V gives CDR1 SNHLY, CDR2 FYNNEI. The ends were cut back, 3 bases at V and 10 bases at J, with 11 bases in the middle. CDR3 sequence reads: CASSDEGLPQYF. CDR3 DNA sequence: TGTGCCAGCAGTGATGAGGGCTTACCGCAGTATTTT.

This clone was seen only a few times. The CDR3 is CASSRLETYNEQFF. CDR3 DNA: TGTGCCAGCAGCCGACTGGAAACCTACAATGAGCAGTTCTTC. V gene TRBV5-4 combines with J gene TRBJ2-1, with unresolved D. The CDR3 extends over 14 amino acids. Germline V gene lookup returns CDR1 SGHNT and CDR2 YYREEE (reference sequence). Trimming cost V 4 bases and J 2 bases, with 10 bases left between them.

This clone showed up just a few times. The chain is built from TRBV30 and TRBJ2-3; 9 bases are shared with TRBD2. The J segment lost 3 bases and the V segment lost 6 bases, leaving 10 bases of the junction unmatched. The CDR3 has 15 residues. The germline CDR1 and CDR2 sequences are GTSNPN and SVGIG (reference sequence). In nucleotides, the CDR3 is TGTGCCTGCCAACCCCCGGGACTAGCAACAGATACGCAGTATTTT. It translates to CACQPPGLATDTQYF.

This clone was detected a few times. The chain carries TRBV4-3 and TRBJ2-1; 10 bases fit TRBD2. This CDR3 has 16 residues. The junction had 3 bases not matched to a gene; V was cut back by 0 bases and J by 4 bases. Germline V gives CDR1 LGHNA, CDR2 YSLEER. CDR3 DNA sequence: TGCGCCAGCAGCCAAGAAAGACTAGCGGGTTACAATGAGCAGTTCTTC. This gives the protein CASSQERLAGYNEQFF.

The rearrangement joins TRBV30 to TRBJ1-5; D ambiguous. CDR1 is GTSNPN and CDR2 is SVGIG in the germline V gene (reference sequence). This CDR3 comprises 13 residues. V was trimmed by 3 bases and J by 0 bases, leaving 6 bases between them. The CDR3 here is CAWSMDSNQPQHF. In DNA form, the CDR3 reads TGTGCCTGGAGCATGGATAGCAATCAGCCCCAGCATTTT.

The rearrangement links TRBV5-1 to TRBJ1-4; TRBD1 matches at 7 bases. CDR3 size: 14 residues. From germline, CDR1 is SGHRS and CDR2 YFSETQ. V trimming: 4 bases; J trimming: 2 bases; junction bases outside the gene matches: 2. The CDR3 DNA reads TGCGCCAGCAGCCGGGGACAGACTAATGAAAAACTGTTTTTT. Encoded protein: CASSRGQTNEKLFF.